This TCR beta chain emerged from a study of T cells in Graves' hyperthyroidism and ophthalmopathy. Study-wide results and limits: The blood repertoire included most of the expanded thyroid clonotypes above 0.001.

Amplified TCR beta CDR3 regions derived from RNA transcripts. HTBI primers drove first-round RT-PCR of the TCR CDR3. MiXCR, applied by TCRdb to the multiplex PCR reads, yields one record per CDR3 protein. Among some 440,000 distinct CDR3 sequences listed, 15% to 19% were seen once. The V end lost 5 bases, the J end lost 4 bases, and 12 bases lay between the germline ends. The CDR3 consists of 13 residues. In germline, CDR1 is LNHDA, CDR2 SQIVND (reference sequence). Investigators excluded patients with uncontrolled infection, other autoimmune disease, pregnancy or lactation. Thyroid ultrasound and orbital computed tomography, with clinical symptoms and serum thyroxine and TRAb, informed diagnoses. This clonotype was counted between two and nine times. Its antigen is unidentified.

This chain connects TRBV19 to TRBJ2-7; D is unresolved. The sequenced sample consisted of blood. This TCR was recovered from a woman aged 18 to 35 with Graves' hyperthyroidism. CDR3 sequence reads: CASSRTGEYEQYF. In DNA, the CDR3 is TGTGCCAGTAGTCGGACCGGTGAATACGAGCAGTACTTC.